This is a list of T cell receptor beta chains from one sample in a study of T-cell reconstitution after alpha-beta-depleted transplantation in children. TCRdb fed the PCR reads into MiXCR, producing one record per CDR3 protein. The sample carries about 640,000 distinct CDR3 sequences, 13% recorded once. The sequenced sample was PBMCs, mostly from graft donor cells, obtained 360 days after TCRalphabeta/CD19-depleted stem cell transplant. The source of these receptors is a male patient aged 10 to 17 who had a stem cell transplant for acute myeloid leukemia, so the T cells may come from the graft donor. The CDR3 runs from the conserved cysteine through the conserved F or W. The order of the fields is clone size, D gene, J gene, V gene, CDR3 DNA, CDR3 protein. A D gene is named only where the DNA matches it firmly. Clone sizes are given selectively: once, few, many, or a class where the clone is expanded.

clone_size: NA; d_call: TRBD2; j_call: TRBJ2-1; v_call: TRBV19; cdr3_nt: TGTGCCGGGTCTAGCGGGAGAAACAATGAGCAGTTCTTC; cdr3_aa: CAGSSGRNNEQFF
clone_size: NA; d_call: NA; j_call: TRBJ2-1; v_call: TRBV5-1; cdr3_nt: TGCGCCAGCAGCTTGGCCGAGCGCGCCGGTGAGCAGTTCTTC; cdr3_aa: CASSLAERAGEQFF
clone_size: NA; d_call: NA; j_call: TRBJ1-2; v_call: TRBV6-2/TRBV6-3; cdr3_nt: TGTGCCAGCGGACAAGGCTATGGCTACACCTTC; cdr3_aa: CASGQGYGYTF
clone_size: many; d_call: TRBD1; j_call: TRBJ2-5; v_call: TRBV12-5; cdr3_nt: TGTGCTAGTGGTTCAGCGACAGGGGGAGAGACCCAGTACTTC; cdr3_aa: CASGSATGGETQYF
clone_size: NA; d_call: NA; j_call: TRBJ2-1; v_call: TRBV18; cdr3_nt: TGTGCCAGCTCACCACCGGGCGGGGATAGCTCCTACAATGAGCAGTTCTTC; cdr3_aa: CASSPPGGDSSYNEQFF
clone_size: few; d_call: NA; j_call: TRBJ2-5; v_call: TRBV27; cdr3_nt: TGTGCCAGCCGGGACATACTCAAAGAGACCCAGTACTTC; cdr3_aa: CASRDILKETQYF
clone_size: many; d_call: NA; j_call: TRBJ2-3; v_call: TRBV29-1; cdr3_nt: TGCAGCGTTGTACTATCCCTGAGCACAGATACGCAGTATTTT; cdr3_aa: CSVVLSLSTDTQYF
clone_size: few; d_call: NA; j_call: TRBJ1-5; v_call: TRBV3-1; cdr3_nt: TGTGCCAGCAGCCAAGATGGCGGCAGGCTCAATCAGCCCCAGCATTTT; cdr3_aa: CASSQDGGRLNQPQHF
clone_size: NA; d_call: TRBD2; j_call: TRBJ2-1; v_call: TRBV4-2; cdr3_nt: TGTGCCAGGAGCCCCGGAATCCAAGCGGGAGCTCGCAATGAGCAGTTCTTC; cdr3_aa: CARSPGIQAGARNEQFF
clone_size: few; d_call: NA; j_call: TRBJ2-7; v_call: TRBV20-1; cdr3_nt: TGCAGTGCTAGAGAGGTTGTAGCGTACTTC; cdr3_aa: CSAREVVAYF
clone_size: many; d_call: NA; j_call: TRBJ2-1; v_call: TRBV28; cdr3_nt: TGTGCCAGCCGGCGGAACAATGAGCAGTTCTTC; cdr3_aa: CASRRNNEQFF
clone_size: NA; d_call: NA; j_call: TRBJ2-3; v_call: TRBV5-1; cdr3_nt: TGCGCCAGCAGCTTGGGCGGGATCGCGTACACAGATACGCAGTATTTT; cdr3_aa: CASSLGGIAYTDTQYF
clone_size: few; d_call: NA; j_call: TRBJ2-4; v_call: TRBV7-9; cdr3_nt: TGTGCCAGCAGCACCCAGGACGGGAAAAACATTCAGTACTTC; cdr3_aa: CASSTQDGKNIQYF
clone_size: many; d_call: TRBD1; j_call: TRBJ1-1; v_call: TRBV12-3/TRBV12-4; cdr3_nt: TGTGCCAGCAGACCAAACAGGGGGCCGGGTGATGAAGCTTTCTTT; cdr3_aa: CASRPNRGPGDEAFF
clone_size: many; d_call: TRBD2; j_call: TRBJ2-1; v_call: TRBV4-3; cdr3_nt: TGCGCCAGCAGCGAACTAGCGGGACCCTACAATGAGCAGTTCTTC; cdr3_aa: CASSELAGPYNEQFF
clone_size: few; d_call: NA; j_call: TRBJ2-1; v_call: TRBV7-2; cdr3_nt: TGTGCCAGCACCGCGACGGAGCCTTTCTACAATGAGCAGTTCTTC; cdr3_aa: CASTATEPFYNEQFF
clone_size: NA; d_call: TRBD1; j_call: TRBJ2-2; v_call: TRBV7-6; cdr3_nt: TGTGCCAGCAGCTGGGGACAGGGCGGCACCGGGGAGCTGTTTTTT; cdr3_aa: CASSWGQGGTGELFF
clone_size: NA; d_call: NA; j_call: TRBJ2-7; v_call: TRBV7-9; cdr3_nt: TGTGCCACCTATTCGCGGAGGGCCTACGAGCAGTACTTC; cdr3_aa: CATYSRRAYEQYF
clone_size: NA; d_call: NA; j_call: TRBJ2-7; v_call: TRBV20-1; cdr3_nt: TGCAGTGCAAAGTGGCAGGGCTCCTACGAGCAGTACTTC; cdr3_aa: CSAKWQGSYEQYF
clone_size: NA; d_call: NA; j_call: TRBJ2-6; v_call: TRBV28; cdr3_nt: TGTGCCAGCACCTCTATCGGAGACTCTGGGGCCAACGTCCTGACTTTC; cdr3_aa: CASTSIGDSGANVLTF
clone_size: NA; d_call: NA; j_call: TRBJ2-6; v_call: TRBV15; cdr3_nt: TGTGCCACCAGCAGAGATCCCCCGCAGGCCATCCTCTCTGGGGCCAACGTCCTGACTTTC; cdr3_aa: CATSRDPPQAILSGANVLTF
clone_size: NA; d_call: NA; j_call: TRBJ1-5; v_call: TRBV30; cdr3_nt: TGTGCCTGGAGGACGGGTAATCAGCCCCAGCATTTT; cdr3_aa: CAWRTGNQPQHF
clone_size: NA; d_call: NA; j_call: TRBJ2-2; v_call: TRBV24-1; cdr3_nt: TGTGCCACCAGTTTGGGGGCCGGAACCGGGGAGCTGTTTTTT; cdr3_aa: CATSLGAGTGELFF
clone_size: few; d_call: TRBD2; j_call: TRBJ2-7; v_call: TRBV29-1; cdr3_nt: TGCAGCGTCGAAGCGGGAGGACTCTACGAGCAGTACTTC; cdr3_aa: CSVEAGGLYEQYF
clone_size: NA; d_call: TRBD2; j_call: TRBJ2-1; v_call: TRBV18; cdr3_nt: TGTGCCAGCTCACCACGCGAGGCTAGCGGGAGCACAGGGGAGTCCTACAATGAGCAGTTCTTC; cdr3_aa: CASSPREASGSTGESYNEQFF
clone_size: few; d_call: TRBD2; j_call: TRBJ2-3; v_call: TRBV19; cdr3_nt: TGTGCCAGTAGTATGTACGCAGCGAGGGCTAGCGGGCTCACAGATACGCAGTATTTT; cdr3_aa: CASSMYAARASGLTDTQYF
clone_size: NA; d_call: NA; j_call: TRBJ2-7; v_call: TRBV28; cdr3_nt: TGTGCCAGCAGTTTTCCCGCCTCCCCCTACGAGCAGTACTTC; cdr3_aa: CASSFPASPYEQYF
clone_size: NA; d_call: NA; j_call: TRBJ1-1; v_call: TRBV6-5; cdr3_nt: TGTGCCAGCAGTTACTTTGGACGAGCCGGATCTGAAGCTTTCTTT; cdr3_aa: CASSYFGRAGSEAFF
clone_size: few; d_call: TRBD1; j_call: TRBJ2-2; v_call: TRBV20-1; cdr3_nt: TGCAGTGCCACGACAGGGTTATTAACCGGGGAGCTGTTTTTT; cdr3_aa: CSATTGLLTGELFF
clone_size: NA; d_call: TRBD1; j_call: TRBJ1-1; v_call: TRBV27; cdr3_nt: TGTGCCAGCAGCGTCAGGGGGCGGACTGAAGCTTTCTTT; cdr3_aa: CASSVRGRTEAFF
clone_size: NA; d_call: NA; j_call: TRBJ2-1; v_call: TRBV18; cdr3_nt: TGTGCCAGCTCACTCGACATTAGGACGAGTTACAATGAGCAGTTCTTC; cdr3_aa: CASSLDIRTSYNEQFF
clone_size: few; d_call: NA; j_call: TRBJ2-7; v_call: TRBV7-2; cdr3_nt: TGTGCCAGCAGCTTAGATCCGGGGGCCTACGAGCAGTACTTC; cdr3_aa: CASSLDPGAYEQYF
clone_size: many; d_call: TRBD2; j_call: TRBJ2-7; v_call: TRBV28; cdr3_nt: TGTGCCAGCAGTTACCTAGCGGGATCCGGGGAGCAGTACTTC; cdr3_aa: CASSYLAGSGEQYF
clone_size: NA; d_call: NA; j_call: TRBJ2-1; v_call: TRBV6-5; cdr3_nt: TGTGCCAGCAGTTACTCGACGGGCTCCTACAATGAGCAGTTCTTC; cdr3_aa: CASSYSTGSYNEQFF
clone_size: NA; d_call: NA; j_call: TRBJ2-7; v_call: TRBV20-1; cdr3_nt: TGCAGTGCTAGAGATTTTAGAGCAAACGAGCAGTACTTC; cdr3_aa: CSARDFRANEQYF
clone_size: NA; d_call: TRBD2; j_call: TRBJ2-2; v_call: TRBV29-1; cdr3_nt: TGCAGCGTTGAAGATCGACTAGCGGGAGGGAACACCGGGGAGCTGTTTTTT; cdr3_aa: CSVEDRLAGGNTGELFF
clone_size: NA; d_call: TRBD2; j_call: TRBJ2-7; v_call: TRBV4-3; cdr3_nt: TGCGCCAGCAGCCCCTTCCTCGGGACTAGCGTATCCTACGAGCAGTACTTC; cdr3_aa: CASSPFLGTSVSYEQYF
clone_size: many; d_call: NA; j_call: TRBJ2-1; v_call: TRBV9; cdr3_nt: TGTGCCAGCAGCGTAGTAATGGGGAATGAGCAGTTCTTC; cdr3_aa: CASSVVMGNEQFF
clone_size: NA; d_call: NA; j_call: TRBJ2-3; v_call: TRBV12-3/TRBV12-4; cdr3_nt: TGTGCCAGCAGTCACAGAGGGAGCACAGATACGCAGTATTTT; cdr3_aa: CASSHRGSTDTQYF